One sample yielded the 10 T cell receptor beta chains listed below, sequenced in a study of vaccination effects on CD4 cells after COVID-19. Their antigens remain unidentified. Peptide-pool stimulation followed by sequencing identified expanded antigen-specific CD4+ clonotypes in the ViraFEST assay. The culture ran for nine to eleven days, and then CD4+ T cells were isolated. The healthy vaccine recipients, who had no prior SARS-CoV-2 infection, showed negative nucleocapsid antibodies. Sequenced by immunoSEQ multiplex PCR; TCRdb stores in-frame clones only, minus some. Here the sample spans over 25,000 clones, approximately 72% being singletons. This material consisted of CD4+ T cells from PBMCs cultured with SARS-CoV-2 spike peptides, taken before COVID-19 vaccination. Source of these receptors: a human donor who received a COVID-19 vaccine.

The genes are TRBV19 and TRBJ1-1; TRBD1 is a possible D gene (6 bases). V gave up 4 bases and J gave up 9 bases, with 12 bases separating them. This CDR3 contains 12 residues. Germline V lookup: CDR1 LNHDA, CDR2 SQIVND (reference sequence). CDR3 sequence: CASSTGRGKAFF. As DNA, the CDR3 is TGTGCCAGTAGTACCGGCAGGGGTAAAGCTTTCTTT.

J is TRBJ1-6 and V is TRBV3-1 (or the pseudogene TRBV3-2), with D possibly matching TRBD1 (5 bases). The CDR3 extends over 14 amino acids. Germline CDR1 is LGHDT and CDR2 is YNNKEL (reference sequence). Trimming left V 3 bases short and J 4 bases short, with 7 bases between. Here the CDR3 DNA reads TGTGCCAGCAGCCAGACAGCGTATAATTCACCCCTCCACTTT. Translation: CASSQTAYNSPLHF.

This clone has a handful of counts. This chain joins TRBV27 and TRBJ1-3, with TRBD1 matching 7 bases. Germline CDR1 MNHEY, CDR2 SMNVEV (reference sequence). This CDR3 has 16 amino acids. After removal of 5 bases from V and 2 bases from J, the junction contained 9 bases not matched to a gene. The chain's CDR3 is CASSSLGGRAGNTIYF. For the CDR3, the DNA is TGTGCCAGCAGTAGTTTAGGGGGCCGCGCTGGAAACACCATATATTTT.

By share of the sample, this clone is hyperexpanded (1% or more). The chain uses TRBV4-1 and TRBJ1-4, with D possibly TRBD1 on 5 matching bases. This CDR3 comprises 13 residues. The V gene lost 5 bases and the J gene lost 7 bases, with 11 bases spanning the gap. The V gene's germline CDR1 is MGHRA and CDR2 YSYEKL. The CDR3 bases are TGCGCCAGCAGCGAGGGGAATGGTGAAAAACTGTTTTTT. Encoded protein: CASSEGNGEKLFF.

V and J are TRBV14 and TRBJ2-6; D remains ambiguous. Germline V gives CDR1 SGHDN, CDR2 FVKESK. Trimming cost V 1 base and J 2 bases, with 3 bases left between them. This CDR3 region has 14 residues. The CDR3 sequence is CASSQGPGANVLTF. The CDR3 bases are TGTGCCAGCAGCCAAGGTCCTGGGGCCAACGTCCTGACTTTC. Together with reference TRBV14 and TRBJ2-6, the CDR3 gives the full variable domain: EAGVTQFPSHSVIEKGQTVTLRCDPISGHDNLYWYRRVMGKEIKFLLHFVKESKQDESGMPNNRFLAERTGGTYSTLKVQPAELEDSGVYFCASSQGPGANVLTFGAGSRLTVL.

This chain connects TRBV5-1 to TRBJ2-1, with 7 bases matching TRBD1. CDR3 length: 15 amino acids. V lost 0 bases, J lost 4 bases, and 4 bases stayed unmatched. From germline, CDR1 is SGHRS and CDR2 YFSETQ. The CDR3: CASSLERGPYNEQFF. The CDR3 coding sequence is TGCGCCAGCAGCTTGGAAAGGGGGCCTTACAATGAGCAGTTCTTC. Based on the CDR3 plus reference TRBV5-1 and TRBJ2-1, the full variable domain is KAGVTQTPRYLIKTRGQQVTLSCSPISGHRSVSWYQQTPGQGLQFLFEYFSETQRNKGNFPGRFSGRQFSNSRSEMNVSTLELGDSALYLCASSLERGPYNEQFFGPGTRLTVL.

Only a few counts were recorded for this clone. The V gene is TRBV28, the J gene TRBJ1-4; D perhaps matches TRBD1 (5 bases). This CDR3 is 20 amino acids long. V was clipped by 2 bases and J by 4 bases, with 26 bases between them. Germline V gene sequence: CDR1 MDHEN, CDR2 SYDVKM. The DNA of the CDR3 is TGTGCCAGCAGTTTAGGGGGTGGTTGGCTCCCTCCGCTGAATAATGAAAAACTGTTTTTT. Translated, it gives CASSLGGGWLPPLNNEKLFF.

The V call is TRBV6-1, the J call TRBJ1-2, with D possibly matching TRBD1 (6 bases). The germline V gene has CDR1 MNHNS and CDR2 SASEGT. Trimming took 3 bases from V and 4 from J, leaving 9 bases between them. The CDR3 is 13 residues long. The CDR3 loop reads CASSDGGGYGYTF. In DNA, the CDR3 is TGTGCCAGCAGTGACGGGGGCGGCTATGGCTACACCTTC.

This clone was recorded only once. The chain uses TRBV6-1 and TRBJ1-2; D not resolved. V dropped 2 bases and J dropped 2 bases, with 12 bases sitting between them. The CDR3 loop spans 15 amino acids. Germline CDR1 reads MNHNS; CDR2 reads SASEGT. CDR3 protein: CASSESGRPNYGYTF. DNA for the CDR3: TGTGCCAGCAGTGAATCGGGCAGGCCGAACTATGGCTACACCTTC.

The rearrangement uses TRBV28 and TRBJ2-5; possible D gene TRBD1, 5 bases. Trimming left V 4 bases short and J 5 bases short, with 14 bases between. The CDR3 runs 14 residues. Germline assignment: CDR1 MDHEN and CDR2 SYDVKM. The CDR3 DNA reads TGTGCCAGCAGTTCGCATCAGGGTGGCGAGACCCAGTACTTC. Its translation: CASSSHQGGETQYF.